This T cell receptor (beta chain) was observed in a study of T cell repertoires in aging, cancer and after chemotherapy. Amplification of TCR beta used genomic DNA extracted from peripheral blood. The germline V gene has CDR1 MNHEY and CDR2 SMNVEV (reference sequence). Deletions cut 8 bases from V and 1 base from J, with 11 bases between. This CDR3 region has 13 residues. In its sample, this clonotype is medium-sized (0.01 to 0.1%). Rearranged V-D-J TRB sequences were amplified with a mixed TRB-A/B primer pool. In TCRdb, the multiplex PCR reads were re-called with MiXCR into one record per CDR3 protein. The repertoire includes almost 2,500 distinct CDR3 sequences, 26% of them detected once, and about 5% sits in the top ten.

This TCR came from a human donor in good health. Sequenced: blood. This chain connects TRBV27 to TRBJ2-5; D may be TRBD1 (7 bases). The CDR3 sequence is CASGRTGQETQYF. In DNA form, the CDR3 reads TGTGCCAGCGGGAGGACAGGCCAAGAGACCCAGTACTTC.